This TCR beta chain was recorded in a study of T cells after yellow fever vaccination. TCRdb called the 5' RACE reads again in MiXCR, with one record for every CDR3 protein. The sample holds 95,000 to 100,000 distinct CDR3 sequences, 5.8% seen once. Looked up from germline, CDR1 is MNHEY and CDR2 is SMNVEV (reference sequence). With 2 bases clipped from V and 7 bases from J, the junction kept 10 bases outside the gene matches. CDR3 length: 15 amino acids. This sequence originates from a man between 18 and 35 years old who received the YFV17D yellow fever vaccine. This specimen was CD8+ T cells sorted from PBMCs, taken 10 days after the yellow fever booster vaccination. The chain has TRBV27 and TRBJ2-7; 8 nucleotides line up with TRBD2. CDR3 in DNA: TGTGCCAGCAGTTTACGTCTCGCGGGGGGTTATGAGCAGTACTTC. Amino acids: CASSLRLAGGYEQYF.